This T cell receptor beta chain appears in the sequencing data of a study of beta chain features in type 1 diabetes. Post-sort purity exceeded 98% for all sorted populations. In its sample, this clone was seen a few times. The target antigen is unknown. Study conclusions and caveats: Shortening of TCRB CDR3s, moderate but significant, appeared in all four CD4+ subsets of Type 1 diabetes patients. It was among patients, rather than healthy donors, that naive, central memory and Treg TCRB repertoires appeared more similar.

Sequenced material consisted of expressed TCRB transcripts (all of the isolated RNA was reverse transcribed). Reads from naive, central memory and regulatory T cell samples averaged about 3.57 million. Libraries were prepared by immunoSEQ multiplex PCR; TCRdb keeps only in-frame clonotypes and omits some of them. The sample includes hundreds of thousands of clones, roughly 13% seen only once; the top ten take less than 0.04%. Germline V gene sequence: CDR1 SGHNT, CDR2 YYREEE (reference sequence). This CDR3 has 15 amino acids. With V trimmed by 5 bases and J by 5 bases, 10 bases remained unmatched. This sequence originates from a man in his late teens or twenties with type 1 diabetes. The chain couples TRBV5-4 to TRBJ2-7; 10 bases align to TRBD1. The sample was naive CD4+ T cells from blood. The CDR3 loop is CASSLRQGANHEQYF. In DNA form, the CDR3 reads TGTGCCAGCAGTCTACGACAGGGGGCGAATCACGAGCAGTACTTC.